This TCR beta chain was obtained from a study of identical twins. MiXCR, run by TCRdb on the 5' RACE reads, gives a single entry per CDR3 protein. The sample lists 1.5 million to 2 million distinct CDR3 sequences, about 32% occurring once. The CDR3 is 16 residues long. Germline V gene sequence: CDR1 LGHNA, CDR2 YNFKEQ. Broader study findings: Monozygotic twin pairs showed more out-of-frame TCR alpha sharing than models estimated. These conclusions were based on statistical analysis (cross-sectional, not following the same donors). In cord blood, abundant beta clonotypes had fewer insertions; memory showed no trend.

Remarks on this clonotype: What it recognizes is unknown. Relative to the germline gene, one junction end is altered; a read error may explain this.

The sequence came from a newborn girl in good health. The chain employs TRBV4-2 and TRBJ2-2; 12 bases fit TRBD2. The specimen sequenced was cord blood. In DNA form, the CDR3 reads TGTGCCCGCAGCCCTAGACTAGCGGGGGACACCGGGGAGCTGTTTTTT. Protein product: CARSPRLAGDTGELFF.